What follows are 14 T cell receptor beta chains derived from one specimen sequenced in a study of technical replicates of blood from four donors (dated 2017 in TCRdb). Libraries were prepared through the immunoSEQ multiplex PCR assay. Held by TCRdb, this immuneACCESS table contains in-frame sequences only and omits some clones. Under half of the omission traces to an unresolved V gene where checked; the cause of the rest is unknown. In this sample the table shows approximately 100,000 clones, roughly 95% of which occur a single time. 0.21% of the sample is taken by the ten largest. Input material: T cells isolated from PBMCs. Every receptor here comes from a human donor in good health.

This chain links TRBV7-9 with TRBJ2-3; D gene unclear. This CDR3 has 16 residues. Germline assignment: CDR1 SEHNR and CDR2 FQNEAQ (reference sequence). The germline V and J ends were trimmed by 5 bases and 0 bases, with 15 bases remaining between them. The CDR3 protein is CASSEYSKPSTDTQYF. The DNA for the CDR3 is TGTGCCAGCAGCGAGTATTCCAAGCCTAGCACAGATACGCAGTATTTT.

The rearrangement joins TRBV7-3 to TRBJ2-3; D is perhaps TRBD2 (6 bases). The CDR3 sequence is 14 residues long. Germline lookup yields CDR1 SGHTA and CDR2 FQGTGA. Trimming took 5 bases from V and 6 from J, leaving 15 bases between them. CDR3 sequence (DNA): TGTGCCAGCAGCGACAAGAGGAGGGCCGATACGCAGTATTTT. Amino acids: CASSDKRRADTQYF. The whole variable domain, filled in from reference TRBV7-3 and TRBJ2-3, reads GAGVSQTPSNKVTEKGKYVELRCDPISGHTALYWYRQSLGQGPEFLIYFQGTGAADDSGLPNDRFFAVRPEGSVSTLKIQRTERGDSAVYLCASSDKRRADTQYFGPGTRLTVL.

The chain carries TRBV2 and TRBJ1-1, with 8 positions matching TRBD1. The CDR3 spans 13 residues. The V segment lost 6 bases and the J segment 3 bases; nucleotides outside the gene matches: 3. The germline CDR1 and CDR2 sequences are SNHLY and FYNNEI. The CDR3 here is CASRLDRDTEAFF. The CDR3 DNA follows: TGTGCCAGCAGACTGGACAGGGACACTGAAGCTTTCTTT. The whole variable domain, remainder taken from reference TRBV2 and TRBJ1-1, is EPEVTQTPSHQVTQMGQEVILRCVPISNHLYFYWYRQILGQKVEFLVSFYNNEISEKSEIFDDQFSVERPDGSNFTLKIRSTKLEDSAMYFCASRLDRDTEAFFGQGTRLTVV.

This sequence joins TRBV19 and TRBJ1-1; D may be TRBD1 (5 bases). With 5 bases removed from V and 3 bases from J, the gap between germline ends came to 28 bases. The CDR3 covers 19 residues. Germline V gene lookup returns CDR1 LNHDA and CDR2 SQIVND (reference sequence). This CDR3 is CASSLIAFLTDRNDTEAFF. In DNA form, the CDR3 reads TGTGCCAGTAGTCTTATTGCGTTTTTGACAGACCGAAACGACACTGAAGCTTTCTTT.

This chain connects TRBV6-5 to TRBJ2-5; possibly TRBD1 for D (6 bases). Germline V gene sequence: CDR1 MNHEY, CDR2 SVGAGI. This CDR3 is 11 amino acids long. V was trimmed by 7 bases and J by 9 bases, leaving 12 bases between them. Here the CDR3 DNA reads TGTGCCAGCAAACAGGGATGGGCCCAGTACTTC. Its translation: CASKQGWAQYF.

J is TRBJ1-4 and V is TRBV25-1; 7 positions agree with TRBD1. Unmatched junction bases numbered 10, after V lost 7 bases and J lost 8 bases. Germline V lookup: CDR1 MGHDK, CDR2 SYGVNS. CDR3 length: 14 residues. For the CDR3, the DNA is TGTGCCAGCAAGTCAAACAGGGGTGGCGAAAAACTGTTTTTT. Amino acids: CASKSNRGGEKLFF. The entire variable domain, with the rest obtained from reference TRBV25-1 and TRBJ1-4, is as follows: EADIYQTPRYLVIGTGKKITLECSQTMGHDKMYWYQQDPGMELHLIHYSYGVNSTEKGDLSSESTVSRIRTEHFPLTLESARPSHTSQYLCASKSNRGGEKLFFGSGTQLSVL.

The chain is built from TRBV7-8 and TRBJ2-7; 9 bases line up with TRBD1. The junction had 10 bases not matched to a gene; V was cut back by 5 bases and J by 5 bases. This CDR3 has 15 amino acids. Germline V gene lookup returns CDR1 SGHVS and CDR2 FQNEAQ. The CDR3 sequence: CASSVWGQGTDEQYF. The CDR3 nucleotides read TGTGCCAGCAGCGTGTGGGGACAGGGTACCGACGAGCAGTACTTC.

The chain recombines TRBV14 with TRBJ2-1; 7 nucleotides align to TRBD1. V gave up 4 bases and J gave up 10 bases; unmatched junction bases: 10. Germline CDR1 is SGHDN and CDR2 is FVKESK. The CDR3 extends over 14 amino acids. The CDR3 loop reads CASSLVTGAAEQFF. In nucleotides, the CDR3 is TGTGCCAGCAGCCTCGTCACAGGGGCAGCCGAGCAGTTCTTC.

The chain uses TRBV10-3 and TRBJ1-1; 9 positions match TRBD1. This CDR3 is 15 amino acids long. Germline assignment: CDR1 ENHRY and CDR2 SYGVKD. The V and J ends lost 7 bases and 0 bases, in that order; junction bases with no gene match: 6. The CDR3 DNA reads TGTGCCATCAATGACAGGGGGAGAATGAACACTGAAGCTTTCTTT. Protein: CAINDRGRMNTEAFF.

The chain joins TRBV6-1 to TRBJ2-3; TRBD2 matches at 8 bases. The CDR3 covers 15 residues. The V gene's germline CDR1 is MNHNS and CDR2 SASEGT. J lost 2 bases, V lost 2 bases, and 3 bases had no gene match. CDR3 nucleotide sequence: TGTGCCAGCAGTGAAACTAGCGGATACACAGATACGCAGTATTTT. As protein: CASSETSGYTDTQYF.

The chain has TRBV19 and TRBJ1-1; no clear D. Germline V gene lookup returns CDR1 LNHDA and CDR2 SQIVND (reference sequence). The CDR3 sequence is 16 residues long. V was trimmed by 9 bases and J by 1 base, leaving 21 bases between them. DNA for the CDR3: TGTGCCAGCCCCTTAGGACCAGGAGGGCGGAACACTGAAGCTTTCTTT. This sequence encodes CASPLGPGGRNTEAFF.

The chain joins TRBV25-1 to TRBJ2-5; 7 nucleotides align to TRBD1. Germline V gene sequence: CDR1 MGHDK, CDR2 SYGVNS. The trim removed 6 bases at V and 2 bases at J, leaving 3 bases unmatched. CDR3 size: 13 residues. The CDR3 region is CASSGDSQETQYF. Written as DNA, the CDR3 is TGTGCCAGCAGCGGGGACAGTCAAGAGACCCAGTACTTC.

The chain has TRBV6-1 and TRBJ2-7; 9 bases agree with TRBD2. CDR1 MNHNS and CDR2 SASEGT come from the germline V gene. Losses at the gene ends were 2 bases for V and 6 bases for J; bases not matched to a gene: 11. The CDR3 covers 16 residues. The chain's CDR3 is CASSEYASGMRSEQYF. The CDR3 DNA sequence: TGTGCCAGCAGTGAATATGCTAGCGGGATGCGCAGCGAGCAGTACTTC.

This sequence joins TRBV7-9 and TRBJ2-3; TRBD1 matches 10 bases. Unmatched junction bases numbered 5, after V lost 2 bases and J lost 3 bases. Germline-derived CDR1 and CDR2 are SEHNR and FQNEAQ (reference sequence). This CDR3 is 16 amino acids long. CDR3 sequence reads: CASSLIGTGATDTQYF. The CDR3 DNA follows: TGTGCCAGCAGCTTAATCGGGACAGGGGCGACAGATACGCAGTATTTT.